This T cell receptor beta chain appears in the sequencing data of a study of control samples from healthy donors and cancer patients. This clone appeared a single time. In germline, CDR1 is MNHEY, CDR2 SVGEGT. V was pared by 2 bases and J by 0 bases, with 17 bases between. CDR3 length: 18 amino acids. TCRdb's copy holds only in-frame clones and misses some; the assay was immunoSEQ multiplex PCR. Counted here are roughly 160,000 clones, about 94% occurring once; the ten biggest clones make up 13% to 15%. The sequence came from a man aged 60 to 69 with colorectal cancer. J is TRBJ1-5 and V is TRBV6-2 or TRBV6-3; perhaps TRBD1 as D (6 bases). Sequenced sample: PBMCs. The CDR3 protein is CASSYKQGEIYSNQPQHF. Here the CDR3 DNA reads TGTGCCAGCAGTTACAAACAGGGCGAAATATATAGCAATCAGCCCCAGCATTTT.